This passage covers 20 T cell receptor beta chains from one sample sequenced in a study of molecular identifiers for immune sequencing clone quantification. MiXCR, applied by TCRdb to the PCR reads, yields one record per CDR3 protein. The repertoire has about 630,000 distinct CDR3 sequences, over 25% of them found once; the top ten carry 0.7% to 0.95%. The sample was naive CD8+ T cells from blood, with Jurkat cell RNA spiked in. The subset was: FACS-sorted CD8+CD4-CCR7+CD45RA+ naive T cells. These receptors came from a human donor in good health. Some libraries in this study had Jurkat cell RNA spiked in.

This clonotype was detected many times. The chain is built from TRBV9 and TRBJ2-3; unclear D gene. This CDR3 spans 13 amino acids. Looked up from germline, CDR1 is SGDLS and CDR2 is YYNGEE. Trimming stripped 3 bases from V and 5 bases from J, with 10 bases between. The CDR3 bases are TGTGCCAGCAGCGGGGCCCGGGTAGATACGCAGTATTTT. Translation gives CASSGARVDTQYF.

Many counts were recorded for this clonotype. The rearrangement joins TRBV29-1 to TRBJ2-2; no clear D gene. V was shortened by 4 bases and J by 0 bases, with 9 bases between the two germline ends. Germline CDR1 SQVTM, CDR2 ANQGSEA. This CDR3 spans 14 amino acids. In nucleotides, the CDR3 is TGCAGCGTTGTAGGGCACGCGAACACCGGGGAGCTGTTTTTT. Amino acid sequence: CSVVGHANTGELFF.

This clonotype has a count of ten or more. CDR3 bases: TGTGCCAGCAGTTCTGGACTACCCTTCACAGATACGCAGTATTTT. As protein: CASSSGLPFTDTQYF. The chain is built from TRBV28 and TRBJ2-3; D is possibly TRBD2 (6 bases). Trimming pared 4 bases from V and 2 bases from J, leaving 13 bases between. Germline-derived CDR1 and CDR2 are MDHEN and SYDVKM. The CDR3 spans 15 residues.

The chain recombines TRBV4-1 with TRBJ1-1; weak D call: TRBD1 (5 bases). Germline V gives CDR1 MGHRA, CDR2 YSYEKL. This CDR3 has 16 residues. V shed 0 bases and J shed 5 bases, with 16 bases lying between them. CDR3 region: CASSQDWGGWSTEAFF. The CDR3 nucleotides read TGCGCCAGCAGCCAAGATTGGGGGGGGTGGAGTACTGAAGCTTTCTTT.

The gene calls are TRBV4-1 and TRBJ2-5; the D is unclear. Trimming cost V 4 bases and J 4 bases, with 10 bases left between them. CDR3 length: 13 amino acids. Germline loops: CDR1 MGHRA, CDR2 YSYEKL. Here the CDR3 reads CASSPTVGETQYF. The CDR3 DNA sequence: TGCGCCAGCAGCCCCACAGTTGGAGAGACCCAGTACTTC.

This clonotype was counted a few times. The rearrangement joins TRBV30 to TRBJ1-1; 8 bases align to TRBD1. The CDR3 runs 14 residues. V lost 1 base and J lost 5; bases outside the gene matches: 6. CDR1 and CDR2 from the germline V gene are GTSNPN and SVGIG (reference sequence). The CDR3 reads CAWSDGQGSTEAFF. As DNA, the CDR3 is TGTGCCTGGAGTGACGGACAGGGTAGTACTGAAGCTTTCTTT. The entire variable domain, with the rest obtained from reference TRBV30 and TRBJ1-1, is as follows: SQTIHQWPATLVQPVGSPLSLECTVEGTSNPNLYWYRQAAGRGLQLLFYSVGIGQISSEVPQNLSASRPQDRQFILSSKKLLLSDSGFYLCAWSDGQGSTEAFFGQGTRLTVV.

This clonotype showed up many times. V is TRBV2 and J is TRBJ2-3; TRBD2 matches at 11 bases. Germline V gene data show CDR1 as SNHLY and CDR2 as FYNNEI. V lost 7 bases and J lost 1; bases outside the gene matches: 10. CDR3 length: 17 amino acids. The CDR3 region has the DNA TGTGCCAGCATGGGGCTAGCGGGAGGTGGAGGCACAGATACGCAGTATTTT. Amino acid sequence: CASMGLAGGGGTDTQYF.

This clonotype has a handful of counts. This chain connects TRBV20-1 to TRBJ2-3; TRBD2 matches at 16 bases. CDR3 length: 18 amino acids. Germline CDR1 reads DFQATT; CDR2 reads SNEGSKA (reference sequence). V was clipped by 6 bases and J by 3 bases; unmatched bases: 12. The CDR3 coding sequence is TGCAGTGCCGCAACCGGGACTAGCGGGAGGGGCCCAACAGATACGCAGTATTTT. Protein: CSAATGTSGRGPTDTQYF.

This clonotype occurred many times. The chain carries TRBV12-3 or TRBV12-4 and TRBJ2-3; TRBD2 matches 11 bases. This CDR3 has 18 residues. Trimming removed 6 bases from V and 0 bases from J; junction bases left unmatched: 11. The CDR3 region is CASRLAGAGVSSTDTQYF. The CDR3 nucleotides read TGTGCCAGCAGACTAGCGGGGGCCGGGGTTTCTAGCACAGATACGCAGTATTTT.

This clonotype has a count of ten or more. The CDR3 loop is CASSVRSLQGAGQPQHF. The CDR3 coding sequence is TGTGCCAGCAGTGTAAGGTCATTACAGGGGGCCGGTCAGCCCCAGCATTTT. The V call is TRBV12-3 or TRBV12-4, the J call TRBJ1-5; 9 bases line up with TRBD1. The CDR3 is 17 amino acids. V lost 5 bases to trimming and J lost 6 bases; unmatched junction nucleotides: 14.

This clonotype was seen once. A read error may be the cause here, since a much bigger clone is one base away. The gene calls are TRBV29-1 and TRBJ1-2; D remains ambiguous. The CDR3 is 12 residues long. Germline CDR1 SQVTM, CDR2 ANQGSEA. The chain's CDR3 is CSVEGQEYGCTF. The DNA for the CDR3 is TGCAGCGTTGAAGGGCAGGAATATGGCTGCACCTTC.

This clonotype was seen only a few times. The J gene is TRBJ2-1, the V gene TRBV12-3 or TRBV12-4; 9 bases match TRBD2. The CDR3 is 16 amino acids. V was clipped by 1 base and J by 6 bases; unmatched bases: 7. The CDR3 protein is CASSLGGGRASNEQFF. CDR3 DNA sequence: TGTGCCAGCAGTTTAGGCGGCGGGAGGGCCTCCAATGAGCAGTTCTTC.

This clonotype came up many times. The rearrangement links TRBV5-1 to TRBJ2-1; TRBD1 agrees at 9 bases. The junction had 13 bases not matched to a gene; V was cut back by 4 bases and J by 8 bases. This CDR3 has 16 residues. CDR1 is SGHRS, CDR2 YFSETQ, per germline. The CDR3 loop is CASSPGDRGGVHEQFF. CDR3 sequence (DNA): TGCGCCAGCAGCCCTGGAGACAGGGGGGGGGTCCATGAGCAGTTCTTC.

This clonotype was detected ten times or more. This chain uses TRBV7-9 with TRBJ2-3, with a weak D call TRBD1 (6 bases). V was pared by 8 bases and J by 2 bases, with 20 bases between. CDR3 length: 16 amino acids. CDR1 and CDR2 from the germline V gene are SEHNR and FQNEAQ (reference sequence). The CDR3 here is CASGGFGGVPTDTQYF. The DNA of the CDR3 is TGTGCCAGCGGGGGCTTTGGGGGAGTTCCCACAGATACGCAGTATTTT.

With respect to this clonotype: It may be a read error: a sequence one base away is much more abundant. The chain combines TRBV29-1 with TRBJ1-1; possibly TRBD1 for D (5 bases). Trimming removed 6 bases from V and 3 bases from J, with 11 bases in between. The CDR3 covers 12 residues. The germline V gene encodes CDR1 SQVTM and CDR2 ANQGSEA. The DNA for the CDR3 is TGCAGCGTCGCAGACAGACACACTGAAGCTTTCTTT. It codes for CSVADRHTEAFF.

The chain recombines TRBV6-1 with TRBJ1-1; D unresolved. CDR3 size: 14 residues. The germline gives CDR1 MNHNS, CDR2 SASEGT. Trimming took 0 bases from V and 5 from J, leaving 10 bases between them. CDR3 DNA: TGTGCCAGCAGTGAAGCAGGTCCGGGAACTGAAGCTTTCTTT. Translated: CASSEAGPGTEAFF.

This clonotype was found a few times. The chain uses TRBV13 and TRBJ2-5; D is tentatively TRBD1 or TRBD2 (5 bases each). The ends were cut back, 4 bases at V and 4 bases at J, with 13 bases in the middle. The CDR3 extends over 14 amino acids. Germline V gives CDR1 PRHDT, CDR2 FYEKMQ (reference sequence). CDR3 loop: CASSSRGPPETQYF. The CDR3 bases are TGTGCCAGCAGCTCTCGGGGACCCCCAGAGACCCAGTACTTC. Looking up the rest from reference TRBV13 and TRBJ2-5 gives the full variable domain: AAGVIQSPRHLIKEKRETATLKCYPIPRHDTVYWYQQGPGQDPQFLISFYEKMQSDKGSIPDRFSAQQFSDYHSELNMSSLELGDSALYFCASSSRGPPETQYFGPGTRLLVL.

The chain couples TRBV14 to TRBJ2-1, with 10 nucleotides matching TRBD2. There are 17 residues in the CDR3. CDR1 and CDR2 (germline): SGHDN, FVKESK. V lost 3 bases and J lost 10; bases outside the gene matches: 15. CDR3 protein: CASSHPFPLAGVGEQFF. CDR3 nucleotides: TGTGCCAGCAGCCACCCCTTCCCTCTAGCGGGAGTTGGGGAGCAGTTCTTC.

Remarks on this clonotype: A much larger clone is a single base away; this may be a read error. This rearrangement joins TRBV4-3 to TRBJ2-7; no clear D gene. Germline V gene data show CDR1 as LGHNA and CDR2 as YSLEER. V was pared by 7 bases and J by 1 base, with 11 bases between. The CDR3 covers 13 residues. CDR3 nucleotide sequence: TGCGCCAGCACCCAGGACGAATCCTACGAGCAGTACTTC. Amino acid sequence: CASTQDESYEQYF.

This clonotype was counted between two and nine times. The chain couples TRBV30 to TRBJ1-2; D gene unclear. CDR3 length: 13 amino acids. Germline CDR1 GTSNPN, CDR2 SVGIG (reference sequence). Trimming removed 5 bases at V and 2 bases at J, with 12 bases between. The CDR3 spells CAWSLGRNYGYTF. The CDR3 nucleotides read TGTGCCTGGTCCCTCGGCAGAAACTATGGCTACACCTTC.